The text below deals with one TCR beta chain. The data originate from a study of control samples from healthy donors and cancer patients. The assay was immunoSEQ multiplex PCR, and TCRdb's table has in-frame clones only and misses some. The sample includes 90,000 or so clones, around nine tenths of them seen just once. There are 15 residues in the CDR3. V was shortened by 2 bases and J by 7 bases, with 14 bases between the two germline ends. From germline, CDR1 is MNHNS and CDR2 SASEGT. Sequencing used PBMCs. This receptor was identified in a woman in her forties or fifties with colorectal cancer. J is TRBJ2-2 and V is TRBV6-1; no clear D gene. As DNA, the CDR3 is TGTGCCAGCAGTGAAATGGCTCCATCCCACGGGGAGCTGTTTTTT. It is translated as CASSEMAPSHGELFF.